The 32 T cell receptor beta chains below were found in one sample sequenced in a study of cytomegalovirus exposure and HLA in healthy donors. PCR primers comprised 60 Vbeta and 13 Jbeta primers. Assay: immunoSEQ multiplex PCR; the TCRdb copy retains only in-frame clones and omits some. The data hold about 160,000 clones, with around 74% observed a single time. The sequenced sample consisted of PBMCs. These receptor sequences come from a female donor in good health and CMV-seronegative.

The V call is TRBV10-3, the J call TRBJ2-7, with D possibly matching TRBD1 (6 bases). Trimming shortened V by 7 bases and J by 2 bases, and 9 bases separated the two germline ends. Germline CDR1 reads ENHRY; CDR2 reads SYGVKD. There are 12 residues in the CDR3. The CDR3, as DNA: TGTGCCATCAAGGACAGCGCCTACGAGCAGTACTTC. It encodes CAIKDSAYEQYF.

The genes are TRBV2 and TRBJ2-5; D is possibly TRBD2 (6 bases). Trimming stripped 4 bases from V and 4 bases from J, with 13 bases between. The CDR3 has 14 residues. Germline CDR1 SNHLY, CDR2 FYNNEI. The CDR3 DNA sequence: TGTGCCAGCAGTGCGGGCGGGAACCGAGAGACCCAGTACTTC. It codes for CASSAGGNRETQYF. The whole variable domain, filled in from reference TRBV2 and TRBJ2-5, reads EPEVTQTPSHQVTQMGQEVILRCVPISNHLYFYWYRQILGQKVEFLVSFYNNEISEKSEIFDDQFSVERPDGSNFTLKIRSTKLEDSAMYFCASSAGGNRETQYFGPGTRLLVL.

The table lists this clone with a few counts. The J gene is TRBJ2-7, the V gene TRBV5-4; 8 bases are shared with TRBD2. Trimming at V came to 2 bases and at J to 6 bases, leaving 13 bases not matched to a gene. The length of the CDR3 is 16 residues. Germline CDR1 SGHNT, CDR2 YYREEE (reference sequence). CDR3 nucleotide sequence: TGTGCCAGCAGCTTAATGGGTAAAGCGGGAGAGGGCGAGCAGTACTTC. Its protein is CASSLMGKAGEGEQYF.

There are a few counts of this clone. The J gene is TRBJ1-2, the V gene TRBV5-1, with 9 bases matching TRBD1. Looked up from germline, CDR1 is SGHRS and CDR2 is YFSETQ. The CDR3 runs 16 residues. V shed 0 bases and J 6 bases; nucleotides not matched to a gene: 9. CDR3 in amino acids: CASSLEGIQGADGYTF. CDR3 DNA: TGCGCCAGCAGCTTGGAAGGTATACAGGGGGCGGATGGCTACACCTTC.

V usage is TRBV7-2 and J usage is TRBJ1-4; 9 bases line up with TRBD1. The CDR3 extends over 15 amino acids. V dropped 5 bases and J dropped 6; count of bases not matched to a gene: 7. Germline V CDR1 and CDR2: SGHTA, FQGNSA. In DNA, the CDR3 is TGTGCCAGCAGCCCTTCACAGGGGGCGCATGAAAAACTGTTTTTT. It codes for CASSPSQGAHEKLFF.

The CDR3 DNA reads as TGTGCCAGCAGCGAAAGGGGGCGGGAGGGGAACACAGATACGCAGTATTTT. Encoded protein: CASSERGREGNTDTQYF. This chain joins TRBV7-3 and TRBJ2-3, with TRBD2 matching 9 bases. The J segment lost 2 bases and the V segment lost 5 bases, leaving 11 bases of the junction unmatched. The CDR3 runs to 17 residues. Germline V CDR1 and CDR2: SGHTA, FQGTGA.

The chain has TRBV13 and TRBJ2-2; no clear D. Germline assignment: CDR1 PRHDT and CDR2 FYEKMQ (reference sequence). V gave up 5 bases and J gave up 6 bases, with 19 bases separating them. The CDR3 loop spans 16 amino acids. DNA for the CDR3: TGTGCCAGCAGCCTACCCACCGTGGGCACTGCCGGGGAGCTGTTTTTT. Its protein product is CASSLPTVGTAGELFF.

The chain joins TRBV21-1 to TRBJ1-1; the D call in the table, TRBD1, was not verified against the DNA. TRBV21-1 is a listed pseudogene. CDR3 length equals 13 residues. CDR3 DNA sequence: TGTGCCAGCAGCAAAGGGTGGGCAGTTGAAGCTTTCTTT. Protein product: CASSKGWAVEAFF.

This CDR3 reads CASSEGGRTGGDTQYF. The CDR3 DNA is TGTGCCAGCAGTGAAGGTGGTCGGACCGGGGGAGATACGCAGTATTTT. The chain joins TRBV6-1 to TRBJ2-3; D possibly corresponds to TRBD2 (6 bases). Germline-derived CDR1 and CDR2 are MNHNS and SASEGT. The V end was cut by 1 base, the J end by 5 bases, with 16 bases between. The CDR3 consists of 16 residues.

This rearrangement joins TRBV6-5 to TRBJ1-1, with no clear D. This CDR3 has 13 amino acids. Germline V gene data show CDR1 as MNHEY and CDR2 as SVGAGI. Trimming shortened V by 5 bases and J by 1 base, and 8 bases separated the two germline ends. CDR3 nucleotides: TGTGCCAGCAGTGAGCCGGGGAACACTGAAGCTTTCTTT. Protein: CASSEPGNTEAFF.

J is TRBJ2-1 and V is TRBV9, with 9 nucleotides matching TRBD2. The CDR3 has 15 amino acids. Looked up from germline, CDR1 is SGDLS and CDR2 is YYNGEE. V was clipped by 4 bases and J by 7 bases; unmatched bases: 9. DNA for the CDR3: TGTGCCAGCAGCCCTCTAGCGGGAAGAACGAATGAGCAGTTCTTC. Its protein is CASSPLAGRTNEQFF.

The chain carries TRBV15 and TRBJ2-3, with TRBD1 as a possible D gene (5 bases). CDR3 size: 15 residues. The germline V gene encodes CDR1 LNHNV and CDR2 YYDKDF (reference sequence). Trimming took 2 bases from V and 1 from J, leaving 10 bases between them. The CDR3 region is CATSRSGLGTDTQYF. Here the CDR3 DNA reads TGTGCCACCAGCAGATCAGGGTTGGGCACAGATACGCAGTATTTT.

The rearrangement joins TRBV14 to TRBJ2-1; a possible D gene is TRBD2 (6 bases). Germline assignment: CDR1 SGHDN and CDR2 FVKESK. Trimming removed 0 bases at V and 2 bases at J, with 11 bases between. The CDR3 consists of 16 residues. This CDR3 is CASSQEFRLAYNEQFF. The CDR3 nucleotides are TGTGCCAGCAGCCAAGAGTTTCGACTAGCCTACAATGAGCAGTTCTTC.

The chain links TRBV7-3 to TRBJ1-2; 9 nucleotides line up with TRBD1. This CDR3 is 16 amino acids long. Trimming at V came to 4 bases and at J to 3 bases, leaving 9 bases not matched to a gene. Germline values: CDR1 SGHTA, CDR2 FQGTGA. The CDR3 DNA sequence: TGTGCCAGCAGCTCCAGTCCCGGGACAGGGTACTATGGCTACACCTTC. It specifies CASSSSPGTGYYGYTF.

The chain has TRBV5-1 and TRBJ2-2; D is perhaps TRBD1 (6 bases). Germline CDR1 and CDR2: SGHRS and YFSETQ. Trimming removed 0 bases at V and 1 base at J, with 10 bases between. This CDR3 has 16 amino acids. CDR3 bases: TGCGCCAGCAGCTTGGCCTCACAGGGGAACACCGGGGAGCTGTTTTTT. It translates to CASSLASQGNTGELFF. Supplemented by reference TRBV5-1 and TRBJ2-2, the full variable domain reads KAGVTQTPRYLIKTRGQQVTLSCSPISGHRSVSWYQQTPGQGLQFLFEYFSETQRNKGNFPGRFSGRQFSNSRSEMNVSTLELGDSALYLCASSLASQGNTGELFFGEGSRLTVL.

The chain has TRBV30 and TRBJ1-1, with D perhaps matching TRBD1 (6 bases). This CDR3 has 13 amino acids. Germline V gene data show CDR1 as GTSNPN and CDR2 as SVGIG (reference sequence). V was pared by 5 bases and J by 0 bases, with 10 bases between. CDR3 sequence (DNA): TGTGCCTGGCGGACAGCTTTGAACACTGAAGCTTTCTTT. It yields the protein CAWRTALNTEAFF. Full variable domain (rest looked up from reference TRBV30 and TRBJ1-1): SQTIHQWPATLVQPVGSPLSLECTVEGTSNPNLYWYRQAAGRGLQLLFYSVGIGQISSEVPQNLSASRPQDRQFILSSKKLLLSDSGFYLCAWRTALNTEAFFGQGTRLTVV.

V is TRBV5-4 and J is TRBJ1-2; 7 bases line up with TRBD1. CDR3 length equals 14 residues. Germline CDR1 SGHNT, CDR2 YYREEE (reference sequence). The J segment lost 5 bases and the V segment lost 0 bases, leaving 4 bases of the junction unmatched. CDR3 sequence (DNA): TGTGCCAGCAGCTTGGCCGGGACAGTATATGGCTACACCTTC. It is translated as CASSLAGTVYGYTF. Full variable domain (missing parts from reference TRBV5-4 and TRBJ1-2): ETGVTQSPTHLIKTRGQQVTLRCSSQSGHNTVSWYQQALGQGPQFIFQYYREEENGRGNFPPRFSGLQFPNYSSELNVNALELDDSALYLCASSLAGTVYGYTFGSGTRLTVV.

This clone has a single count. This chain uses TRBV6-5 with TRBJ1-1, with D possibly TRBD1 on 5 matching bases. Germline V gene sequence: CDR1 MNHEY, CDR2 SVGAGI. The V gene lost 0 bases and the J gene lost 5 bases, with 13 bases spanning the gap. The CDR3 runs 15 residues. The CDR3 DNA sequence: TGTGCCAGCAGTTACTCAGCCAGGGCTGGTACTGAAGCTTTCTTT. As protein: CASSYSARAGTEAFF.

This chain connects TRBV18 to TRBJ1-4; no firm D call. The length of the CDR3 is 12 residues. V lost 7 bases to trimming and J lost 10 bases, with 13 bases between them. From germline, CDR1 is KGHSH and CDR2 LQKENI. CDR3 in DNA: TGTGCCAGCTACCAAGGACTAGGAAAACTGTTTTTT. The encoded protein is CASYQGLGKLFF.

This clone was seen once. The rearrangement uses TRBV29-1 and TRBJ1-1; D is ambiguous. This CDR3 spans 13 amino acids. From germline, CDR1 is SQVTM and CDR2 ANQGSEA. Trimming left V 7 bases short and J 3 bases short, with 15 bases between. The CDR3 region is CSAGGRGYTEAFF. In DNA, the CDR3 is TGCAGCGCCGGTGGACGGGGTTACACTGAAGCTTTCTTT.

This rearrangement joins TRBV19 to TRBJ1-5; TRBD1 might be the D (5 bases). Germline loops: CDR1 LNHDA, CDR2 SQIVND (reference sequence). V was pared by 5 bases and J by 9 bases, with 20 bases between. This CDR3 is 15 amino acids long. CDR3 loop: CASSSFSTVLGPQHF. The CDR3 DNA is TGTGCCAGTAGTTCCTTTTCGACAGTTCTAGGGCCCCAGCATTTT.

The gene calls are TRBV6-5 and TRBJ1-1, with D hard to call. V lost 5 bases to trimming and J lost 2 bases, with 15 bases between them. Germline V gene lookup returns CDR1 MNHEY and CDR2 SVGAGI. This CDR3 comprises 15 residues. CDR3 sequence reads: CASSPRGSGNTEAFF. The CDR3 nucleotides are TGTGCCAGCAGTCCTAGAGGCAGCGGAAACACTGAAGCTTTCTTT.

This clone occurred a few times. J is TRBJ1-1 and V is TRBV5-4; D uncertain. The germline V gene encodes CDR1 SGHNT and CDR2 YYREEE (reference sequence). Trimming cost V 3 bases and J 3 bases, with 9 bases left between them. The CDR3 length is 13 residues. This CDR3 reads CASSSIAYTEAFF. CDR3 sequence (DNA): TGTGCCAGCAGCTCCATAGCGTACACTGAAGCTTTCTTT.

The rearrangement joins TRBV7-9 to TRBJ1-4; D gene unclear. From germline, CDR1 is SEHNR and CDR2 FQNEAQ (reference sequence). The CDR3 has 11 residues. V lost 2 bases and J lost 10, with 5 bases in between. The CDR3 DNA sequence: TGTGCCAGCAGCTTACTAGGAAAACTGTTTTTT. Its protein is CASSLLGKLFF.

The chain has TRBV6-6 and TRBJ1-1, with D possibly being TRBD1 (6 bases). Germline CDR1 is MNHNY and CDR2 is SVGAGI (reference sequence). CDR3 size: 14 residues. The CDR3 DNA is TGTGCAACCCGGACAGCTTATACTGGGACTGAAGCTTTCTTT. Amino acids: CATRTAYTGTEAFF.

The gene calls are TRBV6-5 and TRBJ2-2; TRBD1 aligns across 8 bases. CDR3 size: 16 residues. Losses at the gene ends were 0 bases for V and 1 base for J; bases not matched to a gene: 1. Germline V CDR1 and CDR2: MNHEY, SVGAGI. The CDR3 loop reads CASSYSGQGNTGELFF. In DNA form, the CDR3 reads TGTGCCAGCAGTTACTCCGGACAGGGGAACACCGGGGAGCTGTTTTTT.

The chain recombines TRBV29-1 with TRBJ1-5; D might be TRBD1 (5 bases). Germline CDR1 reads SQVTM; CDR2 reads ANQGSEA. V was pared by 4 bases and J by 1 base, with 8 bases between. There are 13 residues in the CDR3. The CDR3 loop reads CSVGQSSNQPQHF. CDR3 nucleotides: TGCAGCGTTGGACAGTCAAGCAATCAGCCCCAGCATTTT.

The chain is built from TRBV4-1 and TRBJ1-2, with D possibly TRBD1 on 5 matching bases. With 5 bases removed from V and 3 bases from J, the gap between germline ends came to 13 bases. Germline V gene sequence: CDR1 MGHRA, CDR2 YSYEKL. CDR3 size: 14 residues. The CDR3 loop is CASSSQTRDYGYTF. In nucleotides, the CDR3 is TGCGCCAGCAGCTCCCAGACCAGGGACTATGGCTACACCTTC.

This sequence joins TRBV18 and TRBJ1-5, with 8 bases that match TRBD1. CDR3 length: 15 amino acids. V lost 2 bases, J lost 6 bases, and 6 bases stayed unmatched. Germline lookup yields CDR1 KGHSH and CDR2 LQKENI. For the CDR3, the DNA is TGTGCCAGCTCACCATTACAGGGGGTAGGTCAGCCCCAGCATTTT. Amino acids: CASSPLQGVGQPQHF. The whole variable domain, remainder taken from reference TRBV18 and TRBJ1-5, is NAGVMQNPRHLVRRRGQEARLRCSPMKGHSHVYWYRQLPEEGLKFMVYLQKENIIDESGMPKERFSAEFPKEGPSILRIQQVVRGDSAAYFCASSPLQGVGQPQHFGDGTRLSIL.

This chain uses TRBV27 with TRBJ1-1, with 8 bases that match TRBD1. From germline, CDR1 is MNHEY and CDR2 SMNVEV (reference sequence). After removal of 6 bases from V and 4 bases from J, the junction contained 4 bases not matched to a gene. The CDR3 is 13 amino acids. The CDR3 DNA is TGTGCCAGCAGCCAGGGGGCGAGCACTGAAGCTTTCTTT. It translates to CASSQGASTEAFF.

The CDR3 DNA reads as TGTGCCAGCAGCGCAATGCAGGGGTCGACCTACGAGCAGTACTTC. Translation: CASSAMQGSTYEQYF. The V call is TRBV7-6, the J call TRBJ2-7; D might be TRBD1 (6 bases). CDR3 size: 15 residues. Trimming took 5 bases from V and 2 from J, leaving 16 bases between them. Germline V gene sequence: CDR1 SGHVS, CDR2 FNYEAQ.

This chain joins TRBV13 and TRBJ2-7; 8 bases match TRBD2. CDR1 and CDR2 from the germline V gene are PRHDT and FYEKMQ (reference sequence). After removal of 5 bases from V and 4 bases from J, the junction contained 1 base not matched to a gene. This CDR3 contains 12 residues. CDR3 bases: TGTGCCAGCAGCCGCGGGGGGTACGAGCAGTACTTC. The encoded protein is CASSRGGYEQYF.